Below, 6 T cell receptor beta chains from the same sample are listed, as sequenced in a study of spatial heterogeneity in lung cancer. The study, taken as a whole, reports: Counts that tracked tumor mutation counts were those of expanded intratumoral alpha and beta TCRs.

A single record per CDR3 protein comes from TCRdb applying MiXCR to the 5' RACE reads. The sample consists of 8,300 or so distinct CDR3 sequences, about 4.5% of them appearing once. For these TCRs, the target antigens are not known. This sample's time point: sample taken at primary tumor resection. The material was lung tumor tissue, obtained at surgery. Every receptor here comes from a female donor with early-stage non-small cell lung cancer.

By share, this clonotype ranks as medium-sized. The rearrangement uses TRBV7-9 and TRBJ1-1; tentative D call: TRBD1 (5 bases). The CDR3 has 17 residues. Germline CDR1 is SEHNR and CDR2 is FQNEAQ (reference sequence). With 5 bases removed from V and 0 bases from J, the gap between germline ends came to 19 bases. The CDR3 loop is CASSIGTYRTMNTEAFF. DNA for the CDR3: TGTGCCAGCAGCATAGGGACTTACCGAACAATGAACACTGAAGCTTTCTTT.

This clonotype was seen repeatedly, ten times or more. The V gene is TRBV6-1, the J gene TRBJ1-1, with no clear D. V was cut by 4 bases and J by 5 bases, with 11 bases left in between. CDR1 is MNHNS, CDR2 SASEGT, per germline. The CDR3 is 13 amino acids. For the CDR3, the DNA is TGTGCCAGCAGTGGGCTCCGAGGGACTGAAGCTTTCTTT. Its translation: CASSGLRGTEAFF.

This clonotype is deemed medium-sized (0.01 to 0.1%). The V gene is TRBV27, the J gene TRBJ2-3, with a possible D match to TRBD2 (5 bases). CDR1 is MNHEY, CDR2 SMNVEV, per germline (reference sequence). There are 13 residues in the CDR3. Trimming removed 5 bases from V and 5 bases from J, with 11 bases in between. DNA for the CDR3: TGTGCCAGCAGTCCAATCGCGGGAGATACGCAGTATTTT. Residues: CASSPIAGDTQYF.

This clonotype was seen a handful of times. The gene calls are TRBV20-1 and TRBJ2-7; TRBD1 agrees at 7 bases. CDR1 is DFQATT and CDR2 is SNEGSKA in the germline V gene (reference sequence). J gave up 4 bases and V 1 base, and 10 bases lay outside the gene matches. The CDR3 is 15 amino acids. The CDR3 reads CSARAVGQPSYEQYF. DNA of the CDR3: TGCAGTGCTAGAGCAGTGGGACAGCCGTCGTACGAGCAGTACTTC.

This clonotype appeared many times. This sequence joins TRBV19 and TRBJ2-1, with D possibly being TRBD2 (5 bases). The CDR3 extends over 12 amino acids. Trimming removed 3 bases from V and 8 bases from J, with 8 bases in between. Germline CDR1 is LNHDA and CDR2 is SQIVND (reference sequence). This CDR3 is CASSIIGDEQFF. DNA of the CDR3: TGTGCCAGTAGTATTATCGGGGATGAGCAGTTCTTC. The variable domain in full, with the rest retrieved from reference TRBV19 and TRBJ2-1, is DGGITQSPKYLFRKEGQNVTLSCEQNLNHDAMYWYRQDPGQGLRLIYYSQIVNDFQKGDIAEGYSVSREKKESFPLTVTSAQKNPTAFYLCASSIIGDEQFFGPGTRLTVL.

This clonotype appeared many times. The V call is TRBV30, the J call TRBJ2-6, with 8 nucleotides matching TRBD1. The ends lost 4 bases at V and 2 bases at J; junction bases unmatched: 4. The CDR3 sequence is 15 residues long. CDR1 and CDR2 from the germline V gene are GTSNPN and SVGIG (reference sequence). In nucleotides, the CDR3 is TGTGCCTGGAACAAACAGGGGGCTGGGGCCAACGTCCTGACTTTC. Amino acid sequence: CAWNKQGAGANVLTF.